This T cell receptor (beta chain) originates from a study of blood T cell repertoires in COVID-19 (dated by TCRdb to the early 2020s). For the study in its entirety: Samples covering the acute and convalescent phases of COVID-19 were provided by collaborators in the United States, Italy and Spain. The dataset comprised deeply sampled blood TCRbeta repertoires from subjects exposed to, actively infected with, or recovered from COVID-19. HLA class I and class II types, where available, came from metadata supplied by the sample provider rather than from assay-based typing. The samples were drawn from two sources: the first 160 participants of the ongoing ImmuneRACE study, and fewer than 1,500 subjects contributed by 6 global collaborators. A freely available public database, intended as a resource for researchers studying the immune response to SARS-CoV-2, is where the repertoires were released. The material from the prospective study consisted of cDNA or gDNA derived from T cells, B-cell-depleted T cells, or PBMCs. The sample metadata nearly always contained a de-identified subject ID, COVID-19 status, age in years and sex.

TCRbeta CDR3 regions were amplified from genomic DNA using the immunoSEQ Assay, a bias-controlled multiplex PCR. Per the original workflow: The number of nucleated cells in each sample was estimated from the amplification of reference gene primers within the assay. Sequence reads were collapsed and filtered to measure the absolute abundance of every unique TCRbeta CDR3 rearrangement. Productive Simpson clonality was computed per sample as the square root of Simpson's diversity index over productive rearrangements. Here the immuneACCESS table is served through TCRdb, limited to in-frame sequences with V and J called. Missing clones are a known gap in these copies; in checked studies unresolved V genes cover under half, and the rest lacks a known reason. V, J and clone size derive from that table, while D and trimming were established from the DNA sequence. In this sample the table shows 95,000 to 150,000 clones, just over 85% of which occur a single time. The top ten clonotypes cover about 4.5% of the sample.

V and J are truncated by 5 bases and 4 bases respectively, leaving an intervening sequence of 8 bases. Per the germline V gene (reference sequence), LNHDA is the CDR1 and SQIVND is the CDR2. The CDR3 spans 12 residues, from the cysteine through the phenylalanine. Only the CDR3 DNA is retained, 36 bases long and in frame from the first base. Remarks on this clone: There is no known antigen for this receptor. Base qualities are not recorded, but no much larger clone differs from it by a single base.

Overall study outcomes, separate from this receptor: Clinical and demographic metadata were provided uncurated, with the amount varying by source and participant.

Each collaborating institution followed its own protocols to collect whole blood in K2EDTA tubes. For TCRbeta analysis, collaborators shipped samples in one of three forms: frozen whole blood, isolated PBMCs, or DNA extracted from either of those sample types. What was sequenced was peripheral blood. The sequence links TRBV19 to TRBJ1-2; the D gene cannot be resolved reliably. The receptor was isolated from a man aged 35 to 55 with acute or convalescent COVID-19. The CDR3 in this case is CASSEDSYGYTF. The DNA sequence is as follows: TGTGCCAGTAGTGAGGACTCCTATGGCTACACCTTC.